This TCR beta chain originates from a study of T cell responses to AZD1222 COVID-19 vaccine. Whole-study findings and limits: The donor group comprised mostly white British people and more females; the analysis possibly underestimated clonal diversity. No repertoire was sampled before or during the peak T cell response, only after it.

Produced via immunoSEQ multiplex PCR; TCRdb's table is partial and in-frame only. The sample contains roughly 85,000 clones, about nine tenths of which appear only once. Comments on this clone: Its cognate antigen is unknown.

The TCR sequence derives from an adult who received the AZD1222 COVID-19 vaccine. Sample: peripheral blood, taken 28 days after the second AZD1222 dose.

The chain's CDR3 is CASSEVASGGPYEQFF. CDR3 DNA sequence: TGCGCCAGCAGTGAGGTGGCTAGCGGGGGGCCCTATGAGCAGTTCTTC. J is TRBJ2-1 and V is TRBV10-2; 11 bases line up with TRBD2. Trimming cost V 2 bases and J 8 bases; bases outside gene matches: 8. The V gene's germline CDR1 is WSHSY and CDR2 SAAADI. The CDR3 spans 16 residues.